The 11 T cell receptor beta chains listed next were all sequenced from one sample in a study of cytomegalovirus exposure and HLA in healthy donors. The study ran its PCR with 60 Vbeta and 13 Jbeta primers. Profiling relied on immunoSEQ multiplex PCR, and the TCRdb table lists in-frame clones only, not all of them. The sample lists about 140,000 clones, over 70% occurring once. The sample comprised PBMCs. These receptor sequences come from a woman aged 40 to 49 in good health and CMV-seronegative.

The V call is TRBV29-1, the J call TRBJ2-3; TRBD1 is a possible D gene (7 bases). This CDR3 is 15 amino acids long. CDR1 and CDR2 from the germline V gene are SQVTM and ANQGSEA. The V gene lost 3 bases and the J gene lost 2 bases, with 15 bases spanning the gap. The CDR3 DNA reads TGCAGCGTTGACCAGGGGGGACCAAACACAGATACGCAGTATTTT. The encoded protein is CSVDQGGPNTDTQYF.

This chain joins TRBV7-2 and TRBJ2-3; TRBD1 matches 8 bases. The V segment lost 5 bases and the J segment 6 bases; nucleotides outside the gene matches: 4. The length of the CDR3 is 13 residues. The germline V gene has CDR1 SGHTA and CDR2 FQGNSA. The CDR3 DNA sequence: TGTGCCAGCAGCGGAGGACAGGGTGATACGCAGTATTTT. It translates to CASSGGQGDTQYF.

The sample holds one count of this clone. V and J are TRBV6-1 and TRBJ2-1, with TRBD1 matching 9 bases. This CDR3 spans 15 amino acids. V lost 9 bases, J lost 6 bases, and 12 bases stayed unmatched. The germline V gene has CDR1 MNHNS and CDR2 SASEGT. CDR3 protein: CASLAIGTGINEQFF. CDR3 coding DNA: TGTGCCAGTCTTGCTATCGGGACAGGGATCAATGAGCAGTTCTTC.

This clone has only a few counts. V and J are TRBV10-1 and TRBJ1-6; 10 bases match TRBD1. V shed 4 bases, J shed 10 bases, and the junction held 4 bases outside the gene matches. This CDR3 has 14 residues. Germline CDR1 reads WNHNN; CDR2 reads SYGVQD (reference sequence). The CDR3: CASSGQGAGSPLHF. The CDR3 nucleotides read TGCGCCAGCAGTGGACAGGGGGCCGGCTCACCCCTCCACTTT.

This clone was detected only once. The chain carries TRBV7-2 and TRBJ2-3; perhaps TRBD2 as D (6 bases). The CDR3 consists of 16 residues. V was clipped by 2 bases and J by 6 bases, with 18 bases between them. The germline CDR1 and CDR2 sequences are SGHTA and FQGNSA. CDR3 sequence (DNA): TGTGCCAGCAGCTTATCAGCCTGGCTAGCGACTGATACGCAGTATTTT. Translating it yields CASSLSAWLATDTQYF.

The rearrangement joins TRBV19 to TRBJ1-1; 9 positions agree with TRBD1. Trimming removed 3 bases from V and 4 bases from J; junction bases left unmatched: 6. Germline V gene lookup returns CDR1 LNHDA and CDR2 SQIVND (reference sequence). The CDR3 loop spans 15 amino acids. CDR3 amino acids: CASSILTGGITEAFF. The CDR3 DNA sequence: TGTGCCAGTAGTATTCTGACAGGGGGTATCACTGAAGCTTTCTTT.

This chain links TRBV28 with TRBJ1-1; D gene uncertain. The V and J ends lost 3 bases and 8 bases respectively, with 13 bases between them. The CDR3 is made up of 13 amino acids. Germline values: CDR1 MDHEN, CDR2 SYDVKM. The CDR3 spells CASSFVQSREAFF. For the CDR3, the DNA is TGTGCCAGCAGTTTCGTACAGTCCCGAGAAGCTTTCTTT.

J is TRBJ1-3 and V is TRBV7-2; D possibly corresponds to TRBD1 (5 bases). From germline, CDR1 is SGHTA and CDR2 FQGNSA. V shed 2 bases and J shed 4 bases, with 12 bases lying between them. This CDR3 region has 15 residues. The CDR3 reads CASSLFAGSGNTIYF. The CDR3 nucleotides are TGTGCCAGCAGCTTATTCGCAGGGTCCGGAAACACCATATATTTT.

The genes are TRBV11-3 and TRBJ2-3; D may be TRBD1 (5 bases). The germline V and J ends were trimmed by 0 bases and 0 bases, with 10 bases remaining between them. From germline, CDR1 is SGHNT and CDR2 YENEEA. The CDR3 spans 16 residues. The CDR3 reads CASSLDQGASTDTQYF. The CDR3 nucleotides read TGTGCCAGCAGCTTAGATCAAGGGGCTAGCACAGATACGCAGTATTTT.

This rearrangement joins TRBV19 to TRBJ2-1; 10 bases line up with TRBD2. The V segment lost 6 bases and the J segment 10 bases; nucleotides outside the gene matches: 9. This CDR3 is 14 amino acids long. Germline CDR1 and CDR2: LNHDA and SQIVND (reference sequence). The CDR3 is CASRQVAGGREQFF. The CDR3 DNA reads TGTGCCAGTAGACAAGTAGCGGGGGGTAGGGAGCAGTTCTTC.

The CDR3 nucleotides are TGCAGCGTTGAAGGTGCTGGCGCAAGGAGCTCCTACGAGCAGTACTTC. Its translation: CSVEGAGARSSYEQYF. This chain links TRBV29-1 with TRBJ2-7; no firm D call. V was cut by 1 base and J by 0 bases, with 16 bases left in between. The CDR3 length is 16 residues. Germline values: CDR1 SQVTM, CDR2 ANQGSEA.